This note documents a single T cell receptor beta chain sequence. Its antigen is unknown. Profiling that covered TCR beta VDJ and CDR3 relied on genomic DNA as its template. Each CDR3 protein is one row after TCRdb ran MiXCR on the reads. The top ten hold roughly 0.8% of the sample, which has around 430,000 distinct CDR3 sequences, approximately 33% seen once. For sequencing, patients were chosen who had shown expansion of CD8+CD57+ cells by flow cytometry. Every one of the patients had aplastic anemia (severe, acquired). Trimming took 5 bases from V and 1 from J, leaving 14 bases between them. This CDR3 has 15 residues. CDR1 SEHNR and CDR2 FQNEAQ come from the germline V gene (reference sequence). This sample is drawn from a study of CD8+CD57+ T cells in acquired aplastic anemia. Study outcomes and limitations: Shared by patients and controls, 25 to 30 CD8+ CDR3s were abundant in patients.

This rearrangement joins TRBV7-9 to TRBJ1-1; D uncertain. Sequencing input: sorted CD4+, CD8+, or CD8+CD57+ T cells (not recorded which) from PBMCs. The clonotype was recovered from a human donor with aplastic anemia. CDR3 sequence reads: CASSPLLTENTEAFF. CDR3 sequence (DNA): TGTGCCAGCAGCCCATTGCTGACGGAGAACACTGAAGCTTTCTTT.